The 2 T cell receptor beta chains in this list originate from one sample, sequenced in a study of regulatory T cells in long-lasting Graves disease. Noted time point: newly diagnosed GD, antithyroid drugs for less than 3 months. PBMCs provided the RNA from which the TCR library was made. CDR3 regions were amplified by Arm-PCR using iRepertoire HTBI primers to build TCR beta libraries. From the multiplex PCR reads, TCRdb called clonotypes with MiXCR, one entry per CDR3 protein. The sample lists around 500,000 distinct CDR3 sequences, about 13% seen once, with under 10% in the top ten. The data were also submitted as part of a second study, on T cells in Graves' hyperthyroidism and ophthalmopathy.

This specimen consisted of peripheral blood mononuclear cells (PBMCs), obtained at new diagnosis, from a patient treated with antithyroid drugs. These receptors originate from a man aged 25-45 years with Graves disease.

This clonotype was observed a few times. The V and J genes are TRBV28 and TRBJ2-7; the match to TRBD2 covers 15 bases. Losses at the gene ends were 7 bases for V and 2 bases for J; bases not matched to a gene: 3. Per the germline V gene, CDR1 is MDHEN and CDR2 is SYDVKM. The CDR3 consists of 15 residues. The CDR3 DNA sequence: TGTGCCAGCATTGGACTAGCGGGAGGGACCTACGAGCAGTACTTC. Its protein product is CASIGLAGGTYEQYF.

The CDR3 bases are TGTGCCAGCAGCTTAGTGGTCTATGGCTACACCTTC. It codes for CASSLVVYGYTF. The V gene is TRBV7-9, the J gene TRBJ1-2; D ambiguous. V dropped 1 base and J dropped 4 bases, with 4 bases sitting between them. The CDR3 contains 12 residues. Germline lookup yields CDR1 SEHNR and CDR2 FQNEAQ (reference sequence). The whole variable domain, filled in from reference TRBV7-9 and TRBJ1-2, reads DTGVSQNPRHKITKRGQNVTFRCDPISEHNRLYWYRQTLGQGPEFLTYFQNEAQLEKSRLLSDRFSAERPKGSFSTLEIQRTEQGDSAMYLCASSLVVYGYTFGSGTRLTVV.